The present T cell receptor (beta chain) was sequenced within a study of OX40 agonist ivuxolimab in advanced cancers. V was clipped by 3 bases and J by 3 bases; unmatched bases: 7. Germline CDR1 and CDR2: SGHDT and YYEEEE. The CDR3 contains 16 residues. TCRdb keeps only in-frame clones here, not all; method: immunoSEQ multiplex PCR. This sample has about 26,000 clones; more than 70% occur once, and the top ten carry 30% to 40%. The source is an adult with an advanced solid tumor such as melanoma, head and neck, liver or kidney cancer. The rearrangement joins TRBV5-6 to TRBJ2-1; 9 nucleotides match TRBD2. Sequenced here: CD4+ or CD8+ T cells sorted from blood, sampled in a trial of the OX40 agonist ivuxolimab. The CDR3 nucleotides are TGTGCCAGCAGCTGGCAGACTAGCGGCTTCTACAATGAGCAGTTCTTC. Translated, it gives CASSWQTSGFYNEQFF.